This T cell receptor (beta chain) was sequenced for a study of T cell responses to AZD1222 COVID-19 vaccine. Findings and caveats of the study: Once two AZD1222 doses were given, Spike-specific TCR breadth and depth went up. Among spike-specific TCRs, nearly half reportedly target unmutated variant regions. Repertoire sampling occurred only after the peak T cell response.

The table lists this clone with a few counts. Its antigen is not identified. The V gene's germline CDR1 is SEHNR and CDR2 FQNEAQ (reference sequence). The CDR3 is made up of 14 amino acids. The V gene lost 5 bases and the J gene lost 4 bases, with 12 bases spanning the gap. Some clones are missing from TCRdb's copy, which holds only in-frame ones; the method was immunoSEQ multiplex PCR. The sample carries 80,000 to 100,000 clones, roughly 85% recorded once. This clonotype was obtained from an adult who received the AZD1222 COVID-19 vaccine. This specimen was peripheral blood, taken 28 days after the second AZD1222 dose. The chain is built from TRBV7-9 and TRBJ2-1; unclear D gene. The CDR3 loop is CASSDKLTYNEQFF. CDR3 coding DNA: TGTGCCAGCAGCGATAAACTTACTTACAATGAGCAGTTCTTC.